This T cell receptor (beta chain) was recovered during a study of cytomegalovirus exposure and HLA in healthy donors. Broader study findings: According to the study, 160 or so TCR beta chains were cytomegalovirus-associated. Subsequent analysis showed first-cohort TCR clusters tending to co-occur in 120 validation repertoires.

Some clones are missing from TCRdb's copy, which holds only in-frame ones; the method was immunoSEQ multiplex PCR. The sample includes roughly 70,000 clones, approximately 95% of them seen just once. Concerning this clone: Its target is unknown.

Input material: PBMCs. The receptor's source is a young man in good health and CMV-seronegative.

CDR3 in amino acids: CASNRDRGDEQYF. The CDR3 DNA reads as TGTGCCAGCAACCGGGACAGGGGGGATGAGCAGTACTTC. The chain employs TRBV9 and TRBJ2-7; 11 nucleotides agree with TRBD1. The length of the CDR3 is 13 residues. Germline assignment: CDR1 SGDLS and CDR2 YYNGEE. Trimming removed 6 bases from V and 7 bases from J; junction bases left unmatched: 6.